Listed below are T cell receptor beta chains from one sample, sequenced in a study of T-cell reconstitution after alpha-beta-depleted transplantation in children. One entry per CDR3 protein, called by TCRdb with MiXCR from the PCR reads. The sample has approximately 590,000 distinct CDR3 sequences, over 9.5% seen once. The sequencing here drew on PBMCs from the stem cell graft donor, taken from the stem cell graft. These TCRs come from a human donor who donated a stem cell graft to a child with acute myeloid leukemia. Each CDR3 is given with its conserved first and last residue. A D gene is named only where the DNA matches it firmly. Clone size is shown for a subset of rows, as once, few, many or a class of expanded clone.

j_call d_call v_call clone_size cdr3_aa cdr3_nt
TRBJ2-5 NA TRBV7-2 NA CASSLRPLETQYF TGTGCCAGCAGCTTACGACCCCTGGAGACCCAGTACTTC
TRBJ2-3 NA TRBV6-5 NA CASSYAAGGTDTQYF TGTGCCAGCAGTTATGCGGCAGGGGGGACAGATACGCAGTATTTT
TRBJ1-1 NA TRBV4-3 few CASSQDWRVKAEAFF TGCGCCAGCAGCCAAGATTGGAGAGTTAAGGCTGAAGCTTTCTTT
TRBJ2-3 TRBD2 TRBV18 NA CASSPPTLAGVTDTQYF TGTGCCAGCTCACCACCGACACTAGCGGGAGTTACAGATACGCAGTATTTT
TRBJ2-7 NA TRBV12-3/TRBV12-4 few CASSPLGGNVYEQYF TGTGCCAGCAGTCCCCTGGGCGGGAACGTCTACGAGCAGTACTTC
TRBJ2-1 NA TRBV24-1 NA CATSDFQGGSYNEQFF TGTGCCACCAGTGATTTTCAGGGGGGGTCCTACAATGAGCAGTTCTTC
TRBJ1-1 NA TRBV20-1 NA CSGADTTEAFF TGCAGTGGGGCGGACACCACTGAAGCTTTCTTT
TRBJ2-7 TRBD2 TRBV7-2 few CASSLGRGGSPYEQYF TGTGCCAGCAGCTTAGGGAGAGGCGGGAGTCCGTACGAGCAGTACTTC
TRBJ2-4 TRBD2 TRBV6-2/TRBV6-3 few CASSASTPGGKNIQYF TGTGCCAGCAGTGCTAGCACCCCGGGAGGCAAAAACATTCAGTACTTC
TRBJ2-3 NA TRBV5-1 few CASRPGGSRSHTQYF TGCGCCAGCAGACCGGGTGGTTCTAGGTCGCATACGCAGTATTTT
TRBJ2-7 NA TRBV5-1 many CASSLDEGYEQYF TGCGCCAGCAGCTTGGATGAAGGCTACGAGCAGTACTTC
TRBJ2-5 NA TRBV20-1 NA CSASPFGQPQETQYF TGCAGTGCTAGTCCCTTTGGACAACCCCAAGAGACCCAGTACTTC
TRBJ2-1 NA TRBV6-1 few CASSTRDWNYNEQFF TGTGCCAGCAGTACCCGGGACTGGAATTACAATGAGCAGTTCTTC
TRBJ2-7 NA TRBV7-9 few CASSPPKGYAYEQYF TGTGCCAGCAGCCCCCCCAAAGGGTACGCCTACGAGCAGTACTTC
TRBJ2-7 NA TRBV6-1 few CASSPTGGGFEQYF TGTGCCAGCAGCCCCACGGGAGGGGGCTTCGAGCAGTACTTC
TRBJ2-7 NA TRBV10-3 NA CAISDVVEQYF TGTGCCATCAGTGACGTAGTCGAGCAGTACTTC
TRBJ1-2 NA TRBV12-3/TRBV12-4 NA CASTKGGGTGYTF TGTGCCAGCACCAAAGGGGGTGGGACGGGCTACACCTTC
TRBJ2-1 TRBD2 TRBV5-1 NA CASSLSGLPSYNEQFF TGCGCCAGCAGCTTATCGGGACTACCCTCCTACAATGAGCAGTTCTTC
TRBJ1-2 NA TRBV11-2 NA CASSPKGRGLANYGYTF TGTGCCAGCAGCCCAAAGGGCAGGGGTCTAGCTAACTATGGCTACACCTTC
TRBJ1-1 TRBD1 TRBV29-1 NA CSVRPGGGTEAFF TGCAGCGTTCGCCCAGGGGGCGGGACTGAAGCTTTCTTT
TRBJ2-1 NA TRBV6-5 many CASSPRANEQFF TGTGCCAGCAGCCCGAGGGCCAATGAGCAGTTCTTC
TRBJ2-1 NA TRBV4-2 NA CASSQVWDVDNEQFF TGTGCCAGCAGCCAAGTTTGGGACGTAGACAATGAGCAGTTCTTC
TRBJ1-5 NA TRBV27 NA CASSFSGDLGQPQHF TGTGCCAGCAGTTTTTCAGGGGACTTGGGGCAGCCCCAGCATTTT
TRBJ1-5 NA TRBV15 NA CATSRDRSNQPQHF TGTGCCACCAGCAGAGATAGAAGCAATCAGCCCCAGCATTTT
TRBJ1-5 NA TRBV20-1 many CSASTSFSGLRNQPQHF TGCAGTGCTAGTACATCTTTCTCGGGGTTGAGGAATCAGCCCCAGCATTTT
TRBJ2-5 NA TRBV28 few CASSLPGRSYF TGTGCCAGCAGTTTACCGGGAAGGTCGTACTTC
TRBJ2-5 TRBD2 TRBV20-1 NA CSAASGKYQETQYF TGCAGTGCTGCTAGCGGCAAGTACCAAGAGACCCAGTACTTC
TRBJ2-7 NA TRBV11-2 few CASSLATGNAYEQYF TGTGCCAGCAGCTTAGCCACAGGGAATGCCTACGAGCAGTACTTC
TRBJ2-7 NA TRBV28 NA CASRGLGRNYEQYF TGTGCCAGCAGAGGTCTTGGACGGAACTACGAGCAGTACTTC
TRBJ2-2 NA TRBV29-1 NA CSVSMGIPGELFF TGCAGCGTATCCATGGGAATACCCGGGGAGCTGTTTTTT
TRBJ2-7 NA TRBV20-1 few CSVAERIYEQYF TGCAGTGTAGCAGAGAGGATTTACGAGCAGTACTTC
TRBJ2-1 TRBD1 TRBV2 many CASRDRGINEQFF TGTGCCAGCAGGGACAGGGGAATAAATGAGCAGTTCTTC
TRBJ2-3 NA TRBV11-2 few CASSRRAETDTQYF TGTGCCAGCAGCCGGAGGGCCGAGACAGATACGCAGTATTTT
TRBJ2-1 TRBD2 TRBV29-1 NA CSVELLAGIDEQFF TGCAGCGTTGAATTGCTAGCGGGAATTGATGAGCAGTTCTTC
TRBJ1-5 NA TRBV9 few CASSVGVDGPQSQHF TGTGCCAGCAGCGTAGGGGTGGACGGACCTCAGTCCCAGCATTTT
TRBJ2-1 NA TRBV12-3/TRBV12-4 NA CASSLYRRDNNEQFF TGTGCCAGCAGTTTATACCGGAGGGATAACAATGAGCAGTTCTTC
TRBJ2-1 TRBD2 TRBV4-2 few CASSPGGLAASSYNEQFF TGTGCCAGCAGCCCCGGGGGACTAGCGGCTAGCTCCTACAATGAGCAGTTCTTC
TRBJ1-2 NA TRBV7-2 few CASSLGGVDLNYGYTF TGTGCCAGCAGCTTAGGAGGAGTAGACCTTAACTATGGCTACACCTTC
TRBJ2-7 TRBD2 TRBV4-3 NA CASSREREGPYEQYF TGCGCCAGCAGCCGGGAGCGGGAGGGGCCCTACGAGCAGTACTTC
TRBJ2-2 NA TRBV4-2 many CASSQIRQGSGELFF TGTGCCAGCAGCCAAATCCGCCAGGGGTCTGGGGAGCTGTTTTTT
TRBJ1-2 NA TRBV19 few CASSVPGRNYGYTF TGTGCCAGTAGTGTCCCGGGACGAAACTATGGCTACACCTTC
TRBJ1-5 NA TRBV7-2 few CASSSPGFNQPQHF TGTGCCAGCAGCTCTCCAGGATTCAATCAGCCCCAGCATTTT
TRBJ2-5 TRBD2 TRBV4-1 few CASSQDQTGGQETQYF TGCGCCAGCAGCCAAGATCAGACGGGGGGTCAAGAGACCCAGTACTTC
TRBJ1-5 TRBD1 TRBV20-1 NA CSARDQQGAGNQPQHF TGCAGTGCTAGAGATCAACAGGGGGCCGGCAATCAGCCCCAGCATTTT
TRBJ1-5 NA TRBV2 NA CASSAYNNQPQHF TGTGCCAGCAGTGCATATAACAATCAGCCCCAGCATTTT
TRBJ1-2 NA TRBV5-6 few CASSLPPADYGYTF TGTGCCAGCAGCTTGCCTCCGGCGGACTATGGCTACACCTTC
TRBJ2-1 TRBD2 TRBV3-1 NA CASSQEVLAGGGTHNEQFF TGTGCCAGCAGCCAAGAAGTCCTAGCGGGAGGGGGTACCCACAATGAGCAGTTCTTC
TRBJ1-5 NA TRBV7-2 NA CASSLDTNQPQHF TGTGCCAGCAGCTTAGATACCAATCAGCCCCAGCATTTT
TRBJ2-6 TRBD1 TRBV5-5 NA CASEAGQGSPSGANVLTF TGTGCCAGCGAAGCGGGACAGGGGAGCCCCTCTGGGGCCAACGTCCTGACTTTC
TRBJ2-1 NA TRBV29-1 NA CSATGLHNEQFF TGCAGCGCAACGGGACTTCACAATGAGCAGTTCTTC
TRBJ1-4 NA TRBV28 few CASSSPREVREKLFF TGTGCCAGCAGTAGCCCACGCGAGGTTCGGGAAAAACTGTTTTTT
TRBJ1-5 NA TRBV12-3/TRBV12-4 NA CASSLAPGPPGQPQHF TGTGCCAGCAGTTTAGCGCCGGGCCCTCCGGGACAGCCCCAGCATTTT
TRBJ2-5 TRBD1 TRBV12-3/TRBV12-4 few CASSPMGQGKETQYF TGTGCCAGCAGCCCCATGGGACAGGGGAAGGAGACCCAGTACTTC
TRBJ2-2 NA TRBV5-6 few CASSLDSSTGELFF TGTGCCAGCAGCTTGGATAGTTCCACCGGGGAGCTGTTTTTT
TRBJ2-5 NA TRBV4-3 NA CASSQTRGHQYF TGCGCCAGCAGCCAAACTAGGGGCCACCAGTACTTC
TRBJ2-1 NA TRBV5-1 NA CASSDQGLNEQFF TGCGCCAGCAGCGACCAGGGCCTAAATGAGCAGTTCTTC
TRBJ1-1 TRBD1 TRBV12-3/TRBV12-4 few CASSLTGGLNTEAFF TGTGCCAGCAGTTTAACAGGGGGCCTGAACACTGAAGCTTTCTTT